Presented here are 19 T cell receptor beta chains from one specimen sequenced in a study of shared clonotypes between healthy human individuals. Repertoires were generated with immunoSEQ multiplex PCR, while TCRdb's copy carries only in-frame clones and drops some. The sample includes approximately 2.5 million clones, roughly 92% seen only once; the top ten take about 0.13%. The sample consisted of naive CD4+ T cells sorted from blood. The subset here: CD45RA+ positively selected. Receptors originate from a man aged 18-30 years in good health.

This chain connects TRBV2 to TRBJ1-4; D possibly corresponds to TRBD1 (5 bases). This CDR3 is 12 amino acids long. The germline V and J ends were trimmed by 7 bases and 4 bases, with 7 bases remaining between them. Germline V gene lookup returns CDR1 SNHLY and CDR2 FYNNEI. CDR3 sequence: CASTGVNEKLFF. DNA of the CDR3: TGTGCCAGCACGGGGGTTAATGAAAAACTGTTTTTT.

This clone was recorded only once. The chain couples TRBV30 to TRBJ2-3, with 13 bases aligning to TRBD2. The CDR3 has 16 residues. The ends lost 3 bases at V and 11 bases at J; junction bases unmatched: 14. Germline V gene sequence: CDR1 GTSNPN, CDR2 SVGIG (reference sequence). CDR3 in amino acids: CAWSRTSGGAQGVQYF. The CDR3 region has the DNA TGTGCCTGGAGCCGGACTAGCGGGGGCGCACAGGGGGTGCAGTATTTT.

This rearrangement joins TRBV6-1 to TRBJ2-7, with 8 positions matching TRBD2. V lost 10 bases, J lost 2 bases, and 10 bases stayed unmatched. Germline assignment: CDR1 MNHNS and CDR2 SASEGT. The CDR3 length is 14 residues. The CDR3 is CATNGGGSAYEQYF. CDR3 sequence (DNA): TGTGCCACCAACGGGGGGGGGTCGGCCTACGAGCAGTACTTC.

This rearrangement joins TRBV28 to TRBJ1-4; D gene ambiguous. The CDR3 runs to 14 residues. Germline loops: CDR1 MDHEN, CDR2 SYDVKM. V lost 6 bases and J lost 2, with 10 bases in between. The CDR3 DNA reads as TGTGCCAGCAGAGTAGGCGTTACTAATGAAAAACTGTTTTTT. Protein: CASRVGVTNEKLFF.

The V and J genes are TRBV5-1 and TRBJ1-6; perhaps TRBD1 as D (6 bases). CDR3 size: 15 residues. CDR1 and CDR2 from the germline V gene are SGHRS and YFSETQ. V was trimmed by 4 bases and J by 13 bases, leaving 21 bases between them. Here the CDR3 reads CASSPGGRGRSPLHF. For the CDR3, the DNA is TGCGCCAGCAGCCCTGGTGGCAGGGGACGGTCCCCCCTCCACTTT. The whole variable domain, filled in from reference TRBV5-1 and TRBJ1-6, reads KAGVTQTPRYLIKTRGQQVTLSCSPISGHRSVSWYQQTPGQGLQFLFEYFSETQRNKGNFPGRFSGRQFSNSRSEMNVSTLELGDSALYLCASSPGGRGRSPLHFGNGTRLTVT.

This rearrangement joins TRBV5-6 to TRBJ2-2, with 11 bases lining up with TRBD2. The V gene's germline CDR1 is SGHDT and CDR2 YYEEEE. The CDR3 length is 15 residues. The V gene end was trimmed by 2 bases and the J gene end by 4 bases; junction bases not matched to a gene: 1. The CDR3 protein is CASSLLAGATGELFF. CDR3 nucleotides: TGTGCCAGCAGCTTACTAGCGGGAGCCACCGGGGAGCTGTTTTTT.

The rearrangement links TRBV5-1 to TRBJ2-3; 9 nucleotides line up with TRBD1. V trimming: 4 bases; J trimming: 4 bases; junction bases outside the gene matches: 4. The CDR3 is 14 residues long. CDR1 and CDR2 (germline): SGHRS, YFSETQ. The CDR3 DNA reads TGCGCCAGCAGCGCCGGACAGGGGCCAGATACGCAGTATTTT. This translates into CASSAGQGPDTQYF.

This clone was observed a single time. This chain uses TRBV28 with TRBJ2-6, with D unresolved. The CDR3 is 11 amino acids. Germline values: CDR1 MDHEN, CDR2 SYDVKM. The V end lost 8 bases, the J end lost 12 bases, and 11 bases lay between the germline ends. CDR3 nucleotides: TGTGCCAGCGGCGGTTGGACCGTCCTGACTTTC. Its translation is CASGGWTVLTF.

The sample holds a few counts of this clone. The CDR3 region is CASSSRGDYGYTF. The CDR3 nucleotides read TGTGCCAGCAGTTCCAGGGGTGACTATGGCTACACCTTC. The J gene is TRBJ1-2, the V gene TRBV28; tentative D call: TRBD1 (6 bases). From germline, CDR1 is MDHEN and CDR2 SYDVKM. The CDR3 totals 13 residues. Trimming removed 4 bases from V and 3 bases from J, with 9 bases in between.

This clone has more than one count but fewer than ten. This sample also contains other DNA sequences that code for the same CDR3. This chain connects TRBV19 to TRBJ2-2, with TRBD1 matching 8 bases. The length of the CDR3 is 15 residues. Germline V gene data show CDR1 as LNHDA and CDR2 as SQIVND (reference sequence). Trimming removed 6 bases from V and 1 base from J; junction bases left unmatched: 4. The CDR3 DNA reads TGTGCCAGTAGCACCGGGACAGGGAACACCGGGGAGCTGTTTTTT. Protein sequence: CASSTGTGNTGELFF.

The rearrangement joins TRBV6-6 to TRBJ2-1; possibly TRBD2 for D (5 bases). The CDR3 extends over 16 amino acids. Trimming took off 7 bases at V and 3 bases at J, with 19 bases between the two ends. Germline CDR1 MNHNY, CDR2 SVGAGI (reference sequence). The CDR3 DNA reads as TGTGCCAGCATCCAACAAGGGCGACTACTCTACAATGAGCAGTTCTTC. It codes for CASIQQGRLLYNEQFF.

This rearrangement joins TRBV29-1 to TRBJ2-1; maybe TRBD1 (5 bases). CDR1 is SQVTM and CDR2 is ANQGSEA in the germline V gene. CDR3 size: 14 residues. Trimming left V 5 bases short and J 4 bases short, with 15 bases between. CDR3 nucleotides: TGCAGCGTTACCCAAGGGGCGTGGTACAATGAGCAGTTCTTC. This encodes CSVTQGAWYNEQFF.

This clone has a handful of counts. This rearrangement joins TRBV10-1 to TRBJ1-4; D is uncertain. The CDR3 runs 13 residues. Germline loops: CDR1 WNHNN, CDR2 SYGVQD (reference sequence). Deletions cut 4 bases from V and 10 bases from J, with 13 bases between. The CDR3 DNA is TGCGCCAGCAGTGCGGCAGTCGAAGGAAAACTGTTTTTT. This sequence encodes CASSAAVEGKLFF.

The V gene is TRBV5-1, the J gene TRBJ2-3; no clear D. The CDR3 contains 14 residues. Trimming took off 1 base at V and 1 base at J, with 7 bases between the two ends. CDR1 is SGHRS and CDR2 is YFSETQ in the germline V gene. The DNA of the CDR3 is TGCGCCAGCAGCTTGTGGCAGGGCACAGATACGCAGTATTTT. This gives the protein CASSLWQGTDTQYF.

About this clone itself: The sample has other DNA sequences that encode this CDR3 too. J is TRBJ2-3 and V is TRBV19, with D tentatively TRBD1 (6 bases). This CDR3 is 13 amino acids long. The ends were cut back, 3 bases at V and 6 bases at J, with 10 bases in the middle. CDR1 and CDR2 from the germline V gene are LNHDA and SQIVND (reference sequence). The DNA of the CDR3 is TGTGCCAGTAGTATTACAGGGACGGATACGCAGTATTTT. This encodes CASSITGTDTQYF.

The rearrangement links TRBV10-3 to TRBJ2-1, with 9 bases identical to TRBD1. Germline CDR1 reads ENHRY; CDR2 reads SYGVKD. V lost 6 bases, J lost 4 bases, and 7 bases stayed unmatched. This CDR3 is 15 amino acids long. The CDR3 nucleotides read TGTGCCATCAGGGGAGGGGACAGGGATTACAATGAGCAGTTCTTC. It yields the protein CAIRGGDRDYNEQFF.

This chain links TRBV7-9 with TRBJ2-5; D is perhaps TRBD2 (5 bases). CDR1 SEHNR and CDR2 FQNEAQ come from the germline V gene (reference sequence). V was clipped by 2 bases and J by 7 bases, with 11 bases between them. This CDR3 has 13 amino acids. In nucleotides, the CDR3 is TGTGCCAGCAGCTTATCGGGGTTGGGGACCCAGTACTTC. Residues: CASSLSGLGTQYF.

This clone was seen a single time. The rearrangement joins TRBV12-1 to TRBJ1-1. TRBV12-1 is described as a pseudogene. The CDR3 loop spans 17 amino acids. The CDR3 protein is CASSFDIGGGQNTEAFF. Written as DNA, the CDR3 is TGTGCCAGCAGCTTTGATATAGGGGGGGGCCAGAACACTGAAGCTTTCTTT.

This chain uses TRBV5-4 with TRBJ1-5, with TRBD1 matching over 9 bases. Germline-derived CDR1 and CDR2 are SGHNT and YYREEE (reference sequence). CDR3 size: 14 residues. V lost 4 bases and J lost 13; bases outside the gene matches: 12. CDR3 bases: TGTGCCAGCAGCGACGGGACAGGGAACGTTATTCAGCATTTT. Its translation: CASSDGTGNVIQHF. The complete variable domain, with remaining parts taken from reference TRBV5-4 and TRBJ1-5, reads ETGVTQSPTHLIKTRGQQVTLRCSSQSGHNTVSWYQQALGQGPQFIFQYYREEENGRGNFPPRFSGLQFPNYSSELNVNALELDDSALYLCASSDGTGNVIQHFGDGTRLSIL.